This T cell receptor beta chain derives from a study of metastatic and nonmetastatic thyroid tumors. The overall study: Patients with malignant and benign thyroid disease provided blood and tumor or nodule tissue, whose repertoires were compared.

Looked up from germline, CDR1 is SGHTA and CDR2 is FQGNSA. V lost 5 bases and J lost 5; bases outside the gene matches: 8. The CDR3 covers 15 residues. This clone was picked up many times. Its antigen is unknown. In the original workflow: Built for papillary thyroid cancer, a distant-metastasis classifier drew on CDR3 differences across clinicopathological groups. Using MiXCR, TCRdb re-called clones from the PCR reads. TCRdb, rather than the study authors, made the V and J calls. Here the sample spans tens of thousands of clones, 17% being singletons. No treatment had been given to any patient before thyroid surgery. Study-wide points: The reported finding was significantly higher TCR beta diversity in malignant thyroid tumors relative to benign nodules, in blood and tumor.

The sequenced sample consisted of blood. V usage is TRBV7-2 and J usage is TRBJ1-1, with 10 bases fitting TRBD1. This sequence was found in a male donor with papillary thyroid cancer or a benign thyroid nodule (not recorded which). Some clones in this sample may be carry-over from other donors' samples. CDR3 nucleotide sequence: TGTGCCAGCAGCCCAGGACAGGGGGGATATACTGAAGCTTTCTTT. As protein: CASSPGQGGYTEAFF.